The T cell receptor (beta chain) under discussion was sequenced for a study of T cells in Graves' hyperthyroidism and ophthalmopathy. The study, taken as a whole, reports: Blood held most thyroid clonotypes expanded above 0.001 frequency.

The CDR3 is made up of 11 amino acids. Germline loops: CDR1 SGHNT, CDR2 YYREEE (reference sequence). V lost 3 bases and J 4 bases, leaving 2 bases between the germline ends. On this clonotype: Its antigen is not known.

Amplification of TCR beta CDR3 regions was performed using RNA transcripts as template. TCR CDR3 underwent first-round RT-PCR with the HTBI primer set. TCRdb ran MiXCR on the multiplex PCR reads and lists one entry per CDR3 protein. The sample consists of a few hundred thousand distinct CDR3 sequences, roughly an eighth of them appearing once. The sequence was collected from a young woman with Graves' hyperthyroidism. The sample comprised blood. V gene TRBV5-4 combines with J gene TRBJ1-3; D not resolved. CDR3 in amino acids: CASSYGNTIYF. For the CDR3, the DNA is TGTGCCAGCAGCTACGGAAACACCATATATTTT.